Presented here are 11 T cell receptor beta chains from one specimen sequenced in a study of T cells in Graves' hyperthyroidism and ophthalmopathy. Amplification targeted TCR beta CDR3 regions from RNA transcripts. First-round RT-PCR of the TCR CDR3 relied on the HTBI primer set. TCRdb fed the multiplex PCR reads into MiXCR, producing one record per CDR3 protein. This table has 500,000 to 550,000 distinct CDR3 sequences, around 20% appearing once. Source material: blood. The receptors shown here come from a man younger than 35 with Graves' hyperthyroidism.

CDR3 DNA: TGCAGTCCCATTTTCGATATGGCCAAAAACATTCAGTACTTC. It yields the protein CSPIFDMAKNIQYF. J is TRBJ2-4 and V is TRBV20-1, with unresolved D. The CDR3 is 14 residues long. V gave up 8 bases and J gave up 1 base, with 15 bases separating them. Germline CDR1 is DFQATT and CDR2 is SNEGSKA (reference sequence).

This sequence joins TRBV6-1 and TRBJ2-7; D is possibly TRBD1 (6 bases). Germline CDR1 is MNHNS and CDR2 is SASEGT. The V and J ends lost 6 bases and 2 bases respectively, with 17 bases between them. The CDR3 is 15 amino acids. CDR3 amino acids: CASSQRYRAPYEQYF. CDR3 sequence (DNA): TGTGCCAGCAGCCAGCGATACAGGGCCCCCTACGAGCAGTACTTC.

With regard to this clonotype: The conserved phenylalanine or tryptophan is not found at the CDR3 terminus, so this likely reflects a read error. The J gene is TRBJ1-1, the V gene TRBV19; TRBD1 aligns across 8 bases. V lost 2 bases to trimming and J lost 7 bases; unmatched junction nucleotides: 9. Per germline, CDR1 LNHDA and CDR2 SQIVND (reference sequence). The CDR3 extends over 15 amino acids. CDR3 amino acids: CASSINGQGRDEAFY. In DNA form, the CDR3 reads TGTGCCAGTAGTATAAATGGACAGGGACGAGATGAAGCTTTCTAT.

This clonotype has ten or more counts. This chain connects TRBV20-1 to TRBJ1-2; a possible D gene is TRBD1 (6 bases). V was shortened by 0 bases and J by 0 bases, with 11 bases between the two germline ends. The germline V gene encodes CDR1 DFQATT and CDR2 SNEGSKA (reference sequence). The CDR3 is made up of 15 amino acids. The CDR3 is CSARDNRQANYGYTF. The CDR3, as DNA: TGCAGTGCTAGAGATAATCGACAGGCTAACTATGGCTACACCTTC.

This clonotype showed up many times. This chain connects TRBV6-1 to TRBJ1-2; D is uncertain. The CDR3 consists of 14 residues. Germline CDR1 is MNHNS and CDR2 is SASEGT. V lost 1 base and J 7 bases, leaving 13 bases between the germline ends. The DNA of the CDR3 is TGTGCCAGCAGTGAAGATCCGACTGCCCCTGGCTACACCTTC. It yields the protein CASSEDPTAPGYTF.

This clonotype was found many times. The junction does not match germline at one end; this may be a read error. V is TRBV6-1 and J is TRBJ1-2; D call uncertain. Germline V gene data show CDR1 as MNHNS and CDR2 as SASEGT. The CDR3 has 12 amino acids. The CDR3, as DNA: TGTGCCAGCAGTGAGGGAGGGTATGGCTGCACCTTC. It translates to CASSEGGYGCTF.

This clonotype was seen a handful of times. The chain has TRBV11-2 and TRBJ2-5; either TRBD1 or TRBD2 may supply D (6 bases each). This CDR3 has 12 amino acids. V lost 2 bases, J lost 10 bases, and 11 bases lay in between. Germline V gene sequence: CDR1 SGHAT, CDR2 FQNNGV. As DNA, the CDR3 is TGTGCCAGCAGCTTACACGGAGGGGGCCAGTACTTC. The encoded protein is CASSLHGGGQYF.

This clonotype was detected ten times or more. V gene TRBV6-5 combines with J gene TRBJ2-7; no clear D. V was clipped by 6 bases and J by 5 bases, with 11 bases between them. The CDR3 is made up of 12 amino acids. Germline V gives CDR1 MNHEY, CDR2 SVGAGI. CDR3 loop: CASSPLVHEQYF. The CDR3 DNA reads TGTGCCAGCAGCCCGCTCGTCCACGAGCAGTACTTC.

V is TRBV12-3 or TRBV12-4 and J is TRBJ1-1; a weak D match, TRBD1 (5 bases). Trimming removed 5 bases from V and 11 bases from J, with 21 bases in between. This CDR3 has 14 residues. CDR3 sequence reads: CASSPWENQGDAFF. Here the CDR3 DNA reads TGTGCCAGCAGTCCCTGGGAAAACCAAGGGGATGCTTTCTTT.

This clonotype was counted ten times or more. The chain uses TRBV6-8 and TRBJ1-5, with TRBD1 identical over 10 bases. CDR1 is MNHGY and CDR2 is SAAAGT in the germline V gene. CDR3 length: 17 amino acids. Trimming at V came to 6 bases and at J to 7 bases, leaving 15 bases not matched to a gene. CDR3 sequence: CASRPRAGTGVGQPQHF. DNA of the CDR3: TGTGCCAGCAGACCGAGGGCGGGGACAGGGGTAGGGCAGCCCCAGCATTTT.

The chain joins TRBV12-3 or TRBV12-4 to TRBJ2-7, with 8 bases lining up with TRBD2. The CDR3 consists of 13 residues. J gave up 3 bases and V 7 bases, and 5 bases lay outside the gene matches. As DNA, the CDR3 is TGTGCCAGCACTTTCGGGGGGGGCTACGAGCAGTACTTC. Protein product: CASTFGGGYEQYF.